This TCR beta chain comes out of a study of blood T cells in healthy people across ages. About the study: The template switching approach captured approximately one barcoded beta molecule for every two T cells.

Findings of the study overall: Age brought a roughly linear fall in TCR beta diversity measured per million T cells.

About 10 milliliters of peripheral blood were drawn from each donor into EDTA-treated tubes. Germline V lookup: CDR1 SEHNR, CDR2 FQNEAQ (reference sequence). Trimming cost V 3 bases and J 11 bases, with 13 bases left between them. This CDR3 region has 12 residues. On this clonotype itself: Its antigen is currently unknown. A much larger clone differs by one base, so this may be a read error.

Then a second PCR, running roughly 7 to 11 cycles, was carried out with a sample-barcoded 5' primer and a J-beta primer mix. Every single cDNA molecule received a tag from a template-switch adaptor with 12 random nucleotides. From the 5' RACE reads, TCRdb called clonotypes with MiXCR, one entry per CDR3 protein. The sample lists roughly 700,000 distinct CDR3 sequences; roughly 49% were seen once. The TCR was taken from a woman in her fifties or sixties in good health. The source material was blood. The rearrangement links TRBV7-9 to TRBJ2-5; D unresolved. The CDR3 DNA follows: TGTGCCAGCAGCTTCGTCACTGGTGAGCAGTACTTC. This sequence encodes CASSFVTGEQYF.